This TCR beta chain came from a study of Ad26.COV2.S vaccination and SARS-CoV-2 variants. Between the trimmed V and J ends, which lost 0 bases and 4 bases, there was a span of 11 bases. The CDR3 has 14 residues. Per the germline V gene, CDR1 is SGHRS and CDR2 is YFSETQ. As to this clone: Its matching antigen is unknown.

This table comes from immunoSEQ multiplex PCR, and its TCRdb copy is limited to in-frame clones, with some not included. This sample yields roughly 180,000 clones, of which roughly 89% are seen a single time; around 6.3% belongs to the top ten. Points from the study as a whole: In vaccinated individuals, spike-specific CD8+ and CD4+ T cell responses reportedly displayed substantial breadth. Placebo recipients and vaccine recipients were similar in non-spike TCR breadth. Placebo recipients trailed vaccine recipients in spike-specific TCR breadth.

This clonotype was obtained from a human donor who had recovered from COVID-19. The sample here was peripheral blood, taken after recovery from COVID-19. This sequence joins TRBV5-1 and TRBJ2-7; D might be TRBD1 (7 bases). CDR3 protein: CASSLETGRYEQYF. The CDR3 nucleotides are TGCGCCAGCAGCTTGGAGACAGGGAGGTACGAGCAGTACTTC.